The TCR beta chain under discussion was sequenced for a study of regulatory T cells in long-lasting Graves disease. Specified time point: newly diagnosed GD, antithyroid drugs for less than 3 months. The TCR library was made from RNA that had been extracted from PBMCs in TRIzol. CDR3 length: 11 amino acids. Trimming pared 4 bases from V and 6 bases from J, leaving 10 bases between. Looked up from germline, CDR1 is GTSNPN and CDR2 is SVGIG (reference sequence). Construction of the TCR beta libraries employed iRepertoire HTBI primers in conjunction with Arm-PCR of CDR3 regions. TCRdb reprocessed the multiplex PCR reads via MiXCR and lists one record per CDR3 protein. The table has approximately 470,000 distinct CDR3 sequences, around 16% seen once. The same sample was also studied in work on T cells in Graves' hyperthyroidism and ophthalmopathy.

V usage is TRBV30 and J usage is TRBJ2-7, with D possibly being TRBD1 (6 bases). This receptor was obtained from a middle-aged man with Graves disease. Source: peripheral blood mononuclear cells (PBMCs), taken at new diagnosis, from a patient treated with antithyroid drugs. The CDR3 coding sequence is TGTGCCTGGAACACAGGGACCGAGCAGTACTTC. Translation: CAWNTGTEQYF.